These 31 T cell receptor beta chains originate from one sample sequenced in a study of blood T cells in healthy people across ages. The use of a sample-barcoded 5' primer and a J-beta primer mix characterized a second PCR of roughly 7 to 11 cycles. TCRdb processed the 5' RACE reads anew with MiXCR; each CDR3 protein has one entry. The table has about 680,000 distinct CDR3 sequences, roughly 49% seen once. Sequenced sample: blood. The receptors originated from a woman in her fifties or sixties in good health.

The chain recombines TRBV20-1 with TRBJ2-5, with 11 bases lining up with TRBD2. The junction had 0 bases not matched to a gene; V was cut back by 1 base and J by 2 bases. Germline CDR1 reads DFQATT; CDR2 reads SNEGSKA (reference sequence). The CDR3 length is 14 residues. In DNA form, the CDR3 reads TGCAGTGCTAGAGGACTAGCGGGACAAGAGACCCAGTACTTC. Translated: CSARGLAGQETQYF.

The rearrangement uses TRBV7-2 and TRBJ2-2, with TRBD2 matching 10 bases. Trimming at V came to 2 bases and at J to 6 bases, leaving 3 bases not matched to a gene. The V gene's germline CDR1 is SGHTA and CDR2 FQGNSA. This CDR3 comprises 15 residues. CDR3 bases: TGTGCCAGCAGCTTAAGGCTAGCGGGAGCCGGGGAGCTGTTTTTT. The encoded protein is CASSLRLAGAGELFF.

This clonotype was seen a handful of times. V gene TRBV5-4 combines with J gene TRBJ1-2; 11 bases agree with TRBD1. From germline, CDR1 is SGHNT and CDR2 YYREEE (reference sequence). The CDR3 sequence is 22 residues long. Unmatched junction bases numbered 21, after V lost 0 bases and J lost 2 bases. Here the CDR3 DNA reads TGTGCCAGCAGCTTGGAACGGTTGGAGGACAGGGGGCGCGGAGAATCAAACTATGGCTACACCTTC. Protein sequence: CASSLERLEDRGRGESNYGYTF.

J is TRBJ1-1 and V is TRBV20-1; D remains ambiguous. The CDR3 extends over 13 amino acids. Germline CDR1 reads DFQATT; CDR2 reads SNEGSKA (reference sequence). With 3 bases removed from V and 1 base from J, the gap between germline ends came to 9 bases. CDR3 sequence (DNA): TGCAGTGCTAGCGGGAAGTCGAACACTGAAGCTTTCTTT. It encodes CSASGKSNTEAFF.

This chain uses TRBV5-1 with TRBJ2-1; 9 positions agree with TRBD1. The assigned J gene may be wrong: the sequence end matches TRBJ2-7 better. The germline V gene encodes CDR1 SGHRS and CDR2 YFSETQ. This CDR3 has 14 residues. CDR3 sequence: CASSFGQGSCEQYF. In nucleotides, the CDR3 is TGCGCCAGCAGCTTCGGACAGGGGAGCTGCGAGCAGTACTTC.

The rearrangement uses TRBV7-8 and TRBJ2-7; 8 bases map to TRBD1. The last part of the DNA fits TRBJ2-4 better; the J call may be wrong. The germline CDR1 and CDR2 sequences are SGHVS and FQNEAQ. The CDR3 loop spans 14 amino acids. CDR3 sequence reads: CASSSTGERNIQYF. The CDR3 DNA reads TGTGCCAGCAGCTCGACAGGGGAAAGGAACATTCAGTACTTC.

This clonotype was found a few times. The chain has TRBV28 and TRBJ2-5; D assignment may be TRBD1 or TRBD2 (5 bases each). The V and J ends lost 2 bases and 1 base respectively, with 11 bases between them. The CDR3 sequence is 15 residues long. CDR1 and CDR2 from the germline V gene are MDHEN and SYDVKM. DNA of the CDR3: TGTGCCAGCAGTTTACTGGTGGGGGTCCAAGAGACCCAGTACTTC. It translates to CASSLLVGVQETQYF. Variable domain in full (rest from reference TRBV28 and TRBJ2-5): DVKVTQSSRYLVKRTGEKVFLECVQDMDHENMFWYRQDPGLGLRLIYFSYDVKMKEKGDIPEGYSVSREKKERFSLILESASTNQTSMYLCASSLLVGVQETQYFGPGTRLLVL.

The V and J genes are TRBV5-1 and TRBJ1-6, with 8 positions matching TRBD1. V lost 7 bases, J lost 6 bases, and 6 bases stayed unmatched. The CDR3 sequence is 14 residues long. Germline lookup yields CDR1 SGHRS and CDR2 YFSETQ. CDR3 coding DNA: TGCGCCAGCCGACAGGGGAAGGGTAATTCACCCCTCCACTTT. It encodes CASRQGKGNSPLHF.

This clonotype was seen more than once but under ten times. The V gene is TRBV20-1, the J gene TRBJ2-5; D is possibly TRBD2 (5 bases). Germline V lookup: CDR1 DFQATT, CDR2 SNEGSKA (reference sequence). The CDR3 is made up of 12 amino acids. Trimming stripped 3 bases from V and 4 bases from J, with 9 bases between. In DNA form, the CDR3 reads TGCAGTGCTAGCGAGGGCGGAGAGACCCAGTACTTC. It codes for CSASEGGETQYF.

In this sample, this clonotype turned up a few times. The chain employs TRBV7-2 and TRBJ2-1; D perhaps matches TRBD2 (5 bases). Germline V lookup: CDR1 SGHTA, CDR2 FQGNSA. The CDR3 length is 15 residues. V dropped 5 bases and J dropped 0 bases, with 11 bases sitting between them. The CDR3 region is CASSPGRGSYNEQFF. CDR3 bases: TGTGCCAGCAGCCCGGGTCGGGGCTCCTACAATGAGCAGTTCTTC.

As for this clonotype: No conserved phenylalanine or tryptophan is present at the end of the CDR3, so a read error is the likely explanation. The rearrangement links TRBV5-8 to TRBJ1-4, with D uncertain. The ends were cut back, 0 bases at V and 2 bases at J, with 8 bases in the middle. The CDR3 extends over 15 amino acids. Germline values: CDR1 SGHTS, CDR2 YDEGEE. The DNA for the CDR3 is TGTGCCAGCAGCTTGGGCTCGGCGACTAATGAAAAACTGTTTTTG. Translating it yields CASSLGSATNEKLFL.

The chain joins TRBV11-1 to TRBJ1-1, with TRBD1 matching 8 bases. Germline CDR1 reads SGHAT; CDR2 reads FQDESV (reference sequence). The CDR3 totals 15 residues. V was pared by 5 bases and J by 6 bases, with 11 bases of the junction left unmatched. CDR3 in amino acids: CASSPGQVLSPEAFF. As DNA, the CDR3 is TGTGCCAGCAGCCCGGGACAGGTGCTTTCTCCTGAAGCTTTCTTT.

This clonotype was observed a handful of times. This chain connects TRBV5-1 to TRBJ2-5; 7 nucleotides align to TRBD1. The CDR3 extends over 15 amino acids. Per the germline V gene, CDR1 is SGHRS and CDR2 is YFSETQ. The ends lost 6 bases at V and 4 bases at J; junction bases unmatched: 12. In DNA form, the CDR3 reads TGCGCCAGCACCAAGACAGGGAACGGGCGAGAGACCCAGTACTTC. Translated: CASTKTGNGRETQYF.

V gene TRBV20-1 combines with J gene TRBJ2-3; 9 bases are a match to TRBD2. V lost 8 bases, J lost 2 bases, and 11 bases stayed unmatched. Germline assignment: CDR1 DFQATT and CDR2 SNEGSKA (reference sequence). The CDR3 is 15 residues long. The CDR3 spells CSLWILAGPTDTQYF. CDR3 DNA sequence: TGCAGTCTTTGGATACTAGCGGGTCCCACAGATACGCAGTATTTT.

Notes on this clonotype: A junction end diverges from the germline sequence, so it may reflect a read error. The chain joins TRBV7-9 to TRBJ1-2, with D tentatively TRBD1 (5 bases). The germline V gene encodes CDR1 SEHNR and CDR2 FQNEAQ (reference sequence). The CDR3 is 12 amino acids. This chain's CDR3 is CANSSGGYGYTF. For the CDR3, the DNA is TGCGCCAACAGCTCCGGGGGCTATGGCTACACCTTC.

This clonotype came up a few times. The V and J genes are TRBV7-2 and TRBJ2-3, with D hard to call. Germline V lookup: CDR1 SGHTA, CDR2 FQGNSA. CDR3 length: 13 residues. V lost 1 base, J lost 4 bases, and 6 bases lay in between. As DNA, the CDR3 is TGTGCCAGCAGCTTAGGGCTCCCAGATACGCAGTATTTT. Amino acids: CASSLGLPDTQYF.

The rearrangement links TRBV5-1 to TRBJ2-3, with D tentatively TRBD2 (5 bases). Germline V gene lookup returns CDR1 SGHRS and CDR2 YFSETQ. The CDR3 is 16 amino acids. V was trimmed by 2 bases and J by 5 bases, leaving 18 bases between them. CDR3 coding DNA: TGCGCCAGCAGCTTTACGCGAGGGCTCCTGGGAGATACGCAGTATTTT. Encoded protein: CASSFTRGLLGDTQYF. Full variable domain (missing parts from reference TRBV5-1 and TRBJ2-3): KAGVTQTPRYLIKTRGQQVTLSCSPISGHRSVSWYQQTPGQGLQFLFEYFSETQRNKGNFPGRFSGRQFSNSRSEMNVSTLELGDSALYLCASSFTRGLLGDTQYFGPGTRLTVL.

The chain is built from TRBV4-1 and TRBJ2-5, with 10 nucleotides matching TRBD2. Germline-derived CDR1 and CDR2 are MGHRA and YSYEKL. The V and J ends lost 4 bases and 11 bases, in that order; junction bases with no gene match: 13. This CDR3 has 15 residues. CDR3 bases: TGCGCCAGCAGCCCATTAGCGGGAGGAGTCGATACGCAGTACTTC. Protein product: CASSPLAGGVDTQYF.

The chain joins TRBV4-1 to TRBJ2-5; D is possibly TRBD1 or TRBD2 (5 bases each). The CDR3 sequence is 13 residues long. Germline values: CDR1 MGHRA, CDR2 YSYEKL. V dropped 1 base and J dropped 11 bases, with 14 bases sitting between them. The CDR3 protein is CASSQVGLREQYF. CDR3 coding DNA: TGCGCCAGCAGCCAAGTAGGCCTCAGGGAGCAGTACTTC.

In this sample, this clonotype turned up a few times. The CDR3 DNA follows: TGTGCCAGCAGTTCAGTGACTAGCGGGATCCCCACAAGCGCCGAGCAGTACTTC. It translates to CASSSVTSGIPTSAEQYF. The chain combines TRBV6-8 with TRBJ2-7; 11 nucleotides align to TRBD2. CDR3 size: 18 residues. From germline, CDR1 is MNHGY and CDR2 SAAAGT. The ends lost 4 bases at V and 6 bases at J; junction bases unmatched: 17.

The chain has TRBV5-1 and TRBJ1-2; D is possibly TRBD1 (5 bases). The V end lost 0 bases, the J end lost 4 bases, and 13 bases lay between the germline ends. The CDR3 contains 15 residues. Germline V gene lookup returns CDR1 SGHRS and CDR2 YFSETQ. CDR3 sequence (DNA): TGCGCCAGCAGCTTGGACCTGGGGGGTAGCTATGGCTACACCTTC. Translated: CASSLDLGGSYGYTF.

This chain connects TRBV7-2 to TRBJ1-1; the D gene is possibly TRBD1 (5 bases). The CDR3 has 16 residues. V was pared by 5 bases and J by 1 base, with 17 bases between. The germline gives CDR1 SGHTA, CDR2 FQGNSA. The CDR3 sequence is CASSIPTAARNTEAFF. CDR3 nucleotides: TGTGCCAGCAGCATCCCGACAGCAGCTCGGAACACTGAAGCTTTCTTT.

This clonotype was detected only once. The chain combines TRBV29-1 with TRBJ1-5, with D hard to call. CDR1 and CDR2 (germline): SQVTM, ANQGSEA. This CDR3 has 13 amino acids. V was cut by 3 bases and J by 1 base, with 7 bases left in between. The CDR3 nucleotides are TGCAGCGTTGAGACAACGAGCAATCAGCCCCAGCATTTT. Its protein product is CSVETTSNQPQHF.

The J gene is TRBJ2-1, the V gene TRBV7-9, with TRBD2 identical over 7 bases. The J call could be wrong; TRBJ2-7 is a better fit for the DNA end. The CDR3 is 18 residues long. Per germline, CDR1 SEHNR and CDR2 FQNEAQ (reference sequence). The CDR3 nucleotides are TGTGCCAGCAGCGAAGGAAATCGCGGGAGATCAACCTACAATGAGCAGTACTTC. Residues: CASSEGNRGRSTYNEQYF.

This chain uses TRBV10-3 with TRBJ1-2; D is undetermined. This CDR3 is 14 amino acids long. The V gene lost 0 bases and the J gene lost 2 bases, with 7 bases spanning the gap. CDR1 is ENHRY and CDR2 is SYGVKD in the germline V gene. CDR3 nucleotide sequence: TGTGCCATCAGTGAGTCGTCGGGGAACTATGGCTACACCTTC. It codes for CAISESSGNYGYTF.

The chain employs TRBV5-1 and TRBJ2-3; the D gene is possibly TRBD1 (6 bases). Trimming stripped 4 bases from V and 4 bases from J, with 16 bases between. The germline V gene has CDR1 SGHRS and CDR2 YFSETQ. The CDR3 spans 15 residues. The chain's CDR3 is CASSLLGGFADTQYF. CDR3 bases: TGCGCCAGCAGCCTGCTTGGGGGCTTCGCAGATACGCAGTATTTT. The full variable domain, completed using reference TRBV5-1 and TRBJ2-3, is KAGVTQTPRYLIKTRGQQVTLSCSPISGHRSVSWYQQTPGQGLQFLFEYFSETQRNKGNFPGRFSGRQFSNSRSEMNVSTLELGDSALYLCASSLLGGFADTQYFGPGTRLTVL.

The genes are TRBV27 and TRBJ1-1, with D perhaps TRBD1 (5 bases). Deletions cut 8 bases from V and 6 bases from J, with 13 bases between. Germline V gives CDR1 MNHEY, CDR2 SMNVEV (reference sequence). The CDR3 contains 12 residues. CDR3 in amino acids: CASLGGGPEAFF. DNA for the CDR3: TGTGCCAGCCTGGGGGGAGGCCCTGAAGCTTTCTTT.

The genes are TRBV27 and TRBJ2-3, with D unclear. Trimming removed 4 bases at V and 8 bases at J, with 10 bases between. This CDR3 is 12 amino acids long. Germline loops: CDR1 MNHEY, CDR2 SMNVEV (reference sequence). For the CDR3, the DNA is TGTGCCAGCAGTTCCCTGGAGAGTACGCAGTATTTT. Amino acid sequence: CASSSLESTQYF.

This clonotype was found a few times. The rearrangement links TRBV29-1 to TRBJ2-3, with a weak D call TRBD2 (5 bases). CDR3 length: 12 residues. CDR1 SQVTM and CDR2 ANQGSEA come from the germline V gene. V was pared by 4 bases and J by 4 bases, with 9 bases between. CDR3 region: CSVGTRSDTQYF. CDR3 coding DNA: TGCAGCGTTGGGACTCGCTCAGATACGCAGTATTTT.

CDR3 DNA: TGCGCCAGCAGCTGGGACACTCAAGAGACCCAGTACTTC. This encodes CASSWDTQETQYF. This rearrangement joins TRBV5-1 to TRBJ2-5; possible D gene TRBD1, 6 bases. Deletions cut 3 bases from V and 2 bases from J, with 8 bases between. Germline V gene lookup returns CDR1 SGHRS and CDR2 YFSETQ. The CDR3 has 13 residues.

This clonotype occurred once. The chain recombines TRBV20-1 with TRBJ2-7; 9 nucleotides align to TRBD1. With the DNA end fitting TRBJ2-5 better, the J assignment may be wrong. Germline values: CDR1 DFQATT, CDR2 SNEGSKA (reference sequence). The CDR3 has 14 amino acids. The DNA of the CDR3 is TGCAGTGCTAGAGGGTACAGGGGGCATGGGACCCAGTACTTC. Encoded protein: CSARGYRGHGTQYF.